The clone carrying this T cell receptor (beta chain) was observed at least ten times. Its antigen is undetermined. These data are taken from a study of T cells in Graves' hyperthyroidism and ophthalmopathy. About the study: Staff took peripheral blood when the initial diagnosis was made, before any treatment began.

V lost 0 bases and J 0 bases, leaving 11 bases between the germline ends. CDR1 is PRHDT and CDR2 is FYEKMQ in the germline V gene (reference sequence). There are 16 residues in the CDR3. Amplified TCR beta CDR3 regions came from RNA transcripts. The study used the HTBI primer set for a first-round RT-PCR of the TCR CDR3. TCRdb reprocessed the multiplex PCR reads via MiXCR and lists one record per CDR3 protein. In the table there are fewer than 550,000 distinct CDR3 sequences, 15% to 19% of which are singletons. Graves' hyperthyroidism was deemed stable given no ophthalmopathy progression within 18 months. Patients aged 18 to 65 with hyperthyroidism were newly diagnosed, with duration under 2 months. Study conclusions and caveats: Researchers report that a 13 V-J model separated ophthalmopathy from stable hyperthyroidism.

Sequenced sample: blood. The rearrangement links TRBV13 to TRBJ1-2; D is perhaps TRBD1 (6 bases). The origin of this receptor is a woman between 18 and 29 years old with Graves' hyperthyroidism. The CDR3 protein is CASSLGQGLSNYGYTF. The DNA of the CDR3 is TGTGCCAGCAGCTTAGGACAGGGTTTATCTAACTATGGCTACACCTTC.